The rows below give T cell receptor beta chains drawn from one sample of a study of cytomegalovirus exposure and HLA in healthy donors. This table comes from immunoSEQ multiplex PCR, and its TCRdb copy is limited to in-frame clones, with some not included. The sample has about 120,000 clones, over 60% seen once. The sample was PBMCs. The source is a young man in good health and CMV-seropositive. CDR3s include the opening cysteine and the closing phenylalanine or tryptophan. Each record gives: D gene, V gene, J gene, CDR3 protein. The D gene is left open where the match is weak.

d_gene: -
v_gene: TRBV9
j_gene: TRBJ1-1
CDR3aa: CASSVEDYSEAFF

d_gene: -
v_gene: TRBV28
j_gene: TRBJ1-2
CDR3aa: CASSSRVYTF

d_gene: -
v_gene: TRBV14
j_gene: TRBJ1-3
CDR3aa: CASSQERGPGNTIYF

d_gene: -
v_gene: TRBV9
j_gene: TRBJ1-3
CDR3aa: CASSVRGSGNTIYF

d_gene: -
v_gene: TRBV2
j_gene: TRBJ1-6
CDR3aa: CASGQSSYNSPLHF

d_gene: TRBD2
v_gene: TRBV5-1
j_gene: TRBJ2-1
CDR3aa: CASSGGAGGPYNEQFF

d_gene: TRBD1
v_gene: TRBV6-1
j_gene: TRBJ2-4
CDR3aa: CASGGQVAKNIQYF

d_gene: TRBD1
v_gene: TRBV2
j_gene: -
CDR3aa: CASSAADRGAEQYF

d_gene: -
v_gene: TRBV9
j_gene: TRBJ1-1
CDR3aa: CASSAQIAADENTEAFF

d_gene: -
v_gene: TRBV11-2
j_gene: TRBJ1-6
CDR3aa: CASSLDSDSPLHF

d_gene: -
v_gene: TRBV10-2
j_gene: TRBJ2-3
CDR3aa: CASNSGTSTDTQYF

d_gene: TRBD2
v_gene: TRBV5-1
j_gene: TRBJ2-7
CDR3aa: CASSLGTMTSLRYEQYF

d_gene: TRBD1
v_gene: TRBV6-1
j_gene: TRBJ1-4
CDR3aa: CASSEWGTVANEKLFF

d_gene: TRBD1
v_gene: TRBV7-2
j_gene: -
CDR3aa: CASSSQGSSYEQYF

d_gene: TRBD1
v_gene: TRBV19
j_gene: TRBJ2-5
CDR3aa: CASSSDRAQETQYF

d_gene: -
v_gene: TRBV6-1
j_gene: TRBJ2-1
CDR3aa: CASSEAQGSYNEQFF

d_gene: TRBD2
v_gene: TRBV9
j_gene: TRBJ2-7
CDR3aa: CASSAQRGQYF

d_gene: -
v_gene: TRBV16
j_gene: TRBJ1-5
CDR3aa: CASSQLWAEYSNQPQHF

d_gene: -
v_gene: TRBV7-9
j_gene: TRBJ2-3
CDR3aa: CASRRDQGTDTQYF

d_gene: TRBD1
v_gene: TRBV9
j_gene: TRBJ1-1
CDR3aa: CASSVSGGVGQGAFF

d_gene: TRBD1
v_gene: TRBV6-7
j_gene: TRBJ1-4
CDR3aa: CASSYSRGTGLEKLFF

d_gene: TRBD1
v_gene: TRBV18
j_gene: TRBJ1-1
CDR3aa: CASSLMPTGRDTEAFF

d_gene: TRBD1
v_gene: TRBV19
j_gene: TRBJ2-3
CDR3aa: CASRRDRADTQYF

d_gene: TRBD1
v_gene: TRBV6-4
j_gene: TRBJ1-1
CDR3aa: CASSDLGQGVANTEAFF

d_gene: -
v_gene: TRBV28
j_gene: TRBJ2-7
CDR3aa: CASSPSGEEDEQYF

d_gene: TRBD1
v_gene: TRBV30
j_gene: TRBJ1-6
CDR3aa: CAWGTGLSPSPLHF

d_gene: -
v_gene: TRBV7-8
j_gene: TRBJ1-1
CDR3aa: CASSYSGWGLDYETEAFF

d_gene: TRBD2
v_gene: TRBV4-1
j_gene: TRBJ2-3
CDR3aa: CASSQDVTSGLPDTQYF

d_gene: TRBD2
v_gene: TRBV5-1
j_gene: TRBJ2-5
CDR3aa: CASSLDASGGQETQYF

d_gene: TRBD2
v_gene: TRBV4-3
j_gene: TRBJ2-1
CDR3aa: CASSPRFSLAGGNYNEQFF

d_gene: -
v_gene: TRBV14
j_gene: TRBJ1-1
CDR3aa: CASSQVLVRGAFF

d_gene: -
v_gene: TRBV20-1
j_gene: TRBJ2-1
CDR3aa: CSARSGFSWFF

d_gene: -
v_gene: TRBV2
j_gene: TRBJ1-6
CDR3aa: CASSEGQGSAPLHF

d_gene: -
v_gene: TRBV27
j_gene: TRBJ2-3
CDR3aa: CASSAGPNTQYF

d_gene: TRBD1
v_gene: TRBV29-1
j_gene: TRBJ1-5
CDR3aa: CSVEVAGTGGNQPQHF

d_gene: -
v_gene: TRBV6-5
j_gene: TRBJ2-7
CDR3aa: CASTQAGGTYEQYF

d_gene: TRBD1
v_gene: TRBV6-1
j_gene: TRBJ1-6
CDR3aa: CASSSGQHNSPLHF

d_gene: -
v_gene: TRBV5-4
j_gene: TRBJ1-1
CDR3aa: CASSLASMNTEAFF

d_gene: TRBD1
v_gene: TRBV7-9
j_gene: -
CDR3aa: CASSLPQGAYEQYF

d_gene: TRBD1
v_gene: TRBV5-1
j_gene: TRBJ2-1
CDR3aa: CASSLLAVGQGALEQFF

d_gene: -
v_gene: TRBV4-3
j_gene: TRBJ2-5
CDR3aa: CASSQESQGREQYF

d_gene: TRBD1
v_gene: TRBV19
j_gene: TRBJ2-1
CDR3aa: CASTPAIGQGSNEQFF

d_gene: -
v_gene: TRBV9
j_gene: TRBJ2-1
CDR3aa: CASSVTQGSYNEQFF

d_gene: -
v_gene: TRBV6-5
j_gene: TRBJ2-7
CDR3aa: CASSSVGSYEQYF

d_gene: -
v_gene: TRBV30
j_gene: TRBJ1-5
CDR3aa: CAWSGSGQSGNQPQHF

d_gene: -
v_gene: TRBV2
j_gene: TRBJ1-5
CDR3aa: CASSMGRPNNQPQHF

d_gene: -
v_gene: TRBV13
j_gene: TRBJ1-1
CDR3aa: CASSLRGVYTEAFF

d_gene: -
v_gene: TRBV20-1
j_gene: TRBJ2-7
CDR3aa: CSASRVSEQYF

d_gene: -
v_gene: TRBV5-6
j_gene: TRBJ2-1
CDR3aa: CASTKRINEQFF

d_gene: -
v_gene: TRBV20-1
j_gene: TRBJ2-7
CDR3aa: CSASSLGEQYF

d_gene: -
v_gene: TRBV11-2
j_gene: TRBJ1-1
CDR3aa: CASSPGGYEAFF

d_gene: -
v_gene: TRBV9
j_gene: TRBJ2-5
CDR3aa: CASSVQGQETQYF